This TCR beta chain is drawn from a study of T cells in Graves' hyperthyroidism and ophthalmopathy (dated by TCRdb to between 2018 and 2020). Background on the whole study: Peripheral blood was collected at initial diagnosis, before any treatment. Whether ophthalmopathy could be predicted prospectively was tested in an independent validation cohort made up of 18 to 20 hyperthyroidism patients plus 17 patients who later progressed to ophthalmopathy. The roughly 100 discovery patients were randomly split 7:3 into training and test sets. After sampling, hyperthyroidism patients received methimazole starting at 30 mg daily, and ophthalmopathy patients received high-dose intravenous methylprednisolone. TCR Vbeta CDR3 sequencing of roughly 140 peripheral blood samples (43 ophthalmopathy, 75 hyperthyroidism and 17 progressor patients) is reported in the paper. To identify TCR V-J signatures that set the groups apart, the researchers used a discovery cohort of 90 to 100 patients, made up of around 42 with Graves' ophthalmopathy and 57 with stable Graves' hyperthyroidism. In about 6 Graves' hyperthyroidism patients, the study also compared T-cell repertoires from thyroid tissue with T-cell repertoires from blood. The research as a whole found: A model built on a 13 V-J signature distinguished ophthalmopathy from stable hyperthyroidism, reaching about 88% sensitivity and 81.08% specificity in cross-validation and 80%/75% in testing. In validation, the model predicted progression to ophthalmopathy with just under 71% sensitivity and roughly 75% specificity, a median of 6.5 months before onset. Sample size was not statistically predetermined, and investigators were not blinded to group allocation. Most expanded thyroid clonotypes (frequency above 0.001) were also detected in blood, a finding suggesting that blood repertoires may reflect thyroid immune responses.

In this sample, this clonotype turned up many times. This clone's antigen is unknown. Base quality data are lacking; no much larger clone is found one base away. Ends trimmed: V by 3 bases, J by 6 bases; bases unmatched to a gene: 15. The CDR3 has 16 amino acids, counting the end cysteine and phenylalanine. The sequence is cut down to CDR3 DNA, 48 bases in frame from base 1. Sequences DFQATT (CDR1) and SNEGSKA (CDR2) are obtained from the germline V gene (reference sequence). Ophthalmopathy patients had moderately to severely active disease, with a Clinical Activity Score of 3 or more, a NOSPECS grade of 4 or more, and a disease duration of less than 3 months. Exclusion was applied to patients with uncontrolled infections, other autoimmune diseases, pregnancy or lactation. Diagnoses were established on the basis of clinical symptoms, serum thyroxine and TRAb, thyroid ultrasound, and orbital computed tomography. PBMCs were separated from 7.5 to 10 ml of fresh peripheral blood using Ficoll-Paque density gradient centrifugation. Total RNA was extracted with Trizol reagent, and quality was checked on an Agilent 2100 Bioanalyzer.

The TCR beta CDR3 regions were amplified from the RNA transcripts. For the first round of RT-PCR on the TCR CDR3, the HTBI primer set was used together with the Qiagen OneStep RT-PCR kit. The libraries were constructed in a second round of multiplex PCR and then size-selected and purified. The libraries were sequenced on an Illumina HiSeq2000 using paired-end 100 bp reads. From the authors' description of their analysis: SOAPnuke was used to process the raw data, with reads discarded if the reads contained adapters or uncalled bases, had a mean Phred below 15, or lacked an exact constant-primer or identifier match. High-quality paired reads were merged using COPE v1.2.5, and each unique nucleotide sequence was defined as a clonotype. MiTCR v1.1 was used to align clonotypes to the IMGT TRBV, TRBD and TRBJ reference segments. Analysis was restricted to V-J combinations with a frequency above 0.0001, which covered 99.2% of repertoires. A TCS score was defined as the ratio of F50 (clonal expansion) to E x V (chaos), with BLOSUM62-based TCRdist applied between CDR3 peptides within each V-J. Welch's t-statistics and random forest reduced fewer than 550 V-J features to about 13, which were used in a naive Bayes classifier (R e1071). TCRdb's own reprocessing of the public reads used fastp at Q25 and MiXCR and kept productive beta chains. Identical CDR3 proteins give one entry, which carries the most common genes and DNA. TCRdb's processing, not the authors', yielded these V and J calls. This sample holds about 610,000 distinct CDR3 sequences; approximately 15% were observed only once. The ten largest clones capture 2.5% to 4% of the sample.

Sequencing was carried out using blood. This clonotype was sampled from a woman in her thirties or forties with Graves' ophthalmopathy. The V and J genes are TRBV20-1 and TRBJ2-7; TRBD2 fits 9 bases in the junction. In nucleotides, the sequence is TGCAGTGCTAGGTCCCCTGCTAGGGCGGGAGGGGGCGAGCAGTACTTC. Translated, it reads CSARSPARAGGGEQYF.